The clone carrying this TCR beta chain was seen many times. Germline CDR1 reads SGHRS; CDR2 reads YFSETQ. V shed 4 bases, J shed 4 bases, and the junction held 5 bases outside the gene matches. The CDR3 is made up of 14 amino acids. These data are taken from a study of shared clonotypes between healthy human individuals. Data came from immunoSEQ multiplex PCR; TCRdb stores just in-frame clones and leaves some out. The sample holds about 1 million clones, about 75% seen once. The clonotype originates from a man younger than 35 in good health. The specimen was memory CD4+ T cells sorted from blood. The subset denotes: CD45RA-negative fraction. V is TRBV5-1 and J is TRBJ1-3; TRBD1 matches at 7 bases. The CDR3 region is CASSPGQLGNTIYF. The CDR3 nucleotides are TGCGCCAGCAGCCCGGGACAGCTCGGAAACACCATATATTTT.